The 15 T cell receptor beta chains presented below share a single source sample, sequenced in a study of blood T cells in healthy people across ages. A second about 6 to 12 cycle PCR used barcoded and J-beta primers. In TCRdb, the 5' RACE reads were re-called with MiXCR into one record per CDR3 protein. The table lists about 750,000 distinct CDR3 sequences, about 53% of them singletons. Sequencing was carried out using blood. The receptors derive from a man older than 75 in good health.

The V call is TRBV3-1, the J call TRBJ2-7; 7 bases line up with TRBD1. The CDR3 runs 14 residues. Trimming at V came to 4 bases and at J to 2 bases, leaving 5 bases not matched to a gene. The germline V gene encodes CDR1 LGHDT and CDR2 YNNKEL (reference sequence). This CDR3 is CASSRRTGPYEQYF. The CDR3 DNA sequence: TGTGCCAGCAGCCGTCGGACAGGACCCTACGAGCAGTACTTC.

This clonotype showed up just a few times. The CDR3 DNA is TGTGCCAGCAGTGAAATCGACAGCCAAGAGACCCAGTACTTC. Translating it yields CASSEIDSQETQYF. The V call is TRBV25-1, the J call TRBJ2-7; the D gene is possibly TRBD1 (5 bases). The J call may be faulty, since TRBJ2-5 better matches the DNA end. Germline loops: CDR1 MGHDK, CDR2 SYGVNS. The CDR3 is 14 residues long.

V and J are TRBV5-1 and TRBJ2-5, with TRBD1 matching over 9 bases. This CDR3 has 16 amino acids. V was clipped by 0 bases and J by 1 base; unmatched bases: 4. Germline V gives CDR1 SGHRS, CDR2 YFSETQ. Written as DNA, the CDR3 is TGCGCCAGCAGCTTGGAGGGACAGGGCAGCCAAGAGACCCAGTACTTC. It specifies CASSLEGQGSQETQYF.

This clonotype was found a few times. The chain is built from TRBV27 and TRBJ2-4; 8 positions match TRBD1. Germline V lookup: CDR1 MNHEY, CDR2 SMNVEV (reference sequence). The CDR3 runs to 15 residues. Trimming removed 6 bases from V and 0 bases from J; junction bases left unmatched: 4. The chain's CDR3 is CASRTGGIAKNIQYF. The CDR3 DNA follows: TGTGCCAGCAGAACAGGGGGGATAGCCAAAAACATTCAGTACTTC.

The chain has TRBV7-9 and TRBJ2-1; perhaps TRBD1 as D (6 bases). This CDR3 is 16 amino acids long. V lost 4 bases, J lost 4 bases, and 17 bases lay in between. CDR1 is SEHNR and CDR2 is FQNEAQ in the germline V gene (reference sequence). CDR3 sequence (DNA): TGTGCCAGCAGCTCTAACAGGGCCTCGGGTTACAATGAGCAGTTCTTC. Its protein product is CASSSNRASGYNEQFF.

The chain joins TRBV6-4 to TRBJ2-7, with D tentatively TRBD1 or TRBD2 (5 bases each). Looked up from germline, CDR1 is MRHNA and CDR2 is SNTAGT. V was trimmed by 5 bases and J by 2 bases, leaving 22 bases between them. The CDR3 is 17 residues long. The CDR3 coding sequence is TGTGCCAGCAGTTTAGCGAATCCAGGGCTAGGGACCTACGAGCAGTACTTC. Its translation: CASSLANPGLGTYEQYF.

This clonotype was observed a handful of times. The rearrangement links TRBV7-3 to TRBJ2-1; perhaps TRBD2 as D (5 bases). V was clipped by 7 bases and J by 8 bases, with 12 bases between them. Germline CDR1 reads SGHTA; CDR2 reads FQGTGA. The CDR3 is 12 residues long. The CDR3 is CASTDGIYEQFF. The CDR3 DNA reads TGTGCCAGCACCGACGGGATTTATGAGCAGTTCTTC. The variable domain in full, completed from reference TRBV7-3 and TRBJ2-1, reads GAGVSQTPSNKVTEKGKYVELRCDPISGHTALYWYRQSLGQGPEFLIYFQGTGAADDSGLPNDRFFAVRPEGSVSTLKIQRTERGDSAVYLCASTDGIYEQFFGPGTRLTVL.

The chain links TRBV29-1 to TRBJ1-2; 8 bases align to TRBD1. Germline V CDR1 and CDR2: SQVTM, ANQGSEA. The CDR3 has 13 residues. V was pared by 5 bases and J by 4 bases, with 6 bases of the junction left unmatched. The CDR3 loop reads CSVLPGGSYGYTF. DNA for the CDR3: TGCAGCGTTTTGCCAGGGGGCTCCTATGGCTACACCTTC.

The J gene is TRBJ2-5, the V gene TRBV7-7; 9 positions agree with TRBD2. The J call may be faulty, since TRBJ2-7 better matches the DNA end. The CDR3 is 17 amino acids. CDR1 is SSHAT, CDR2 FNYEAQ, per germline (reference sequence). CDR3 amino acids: CASRFWGFSGRASEQYF. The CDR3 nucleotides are TGTGCCAGCAGGTTCTGGGGGTTTAGCGGGAGAGCCTCCGAGCAGTACTTC.

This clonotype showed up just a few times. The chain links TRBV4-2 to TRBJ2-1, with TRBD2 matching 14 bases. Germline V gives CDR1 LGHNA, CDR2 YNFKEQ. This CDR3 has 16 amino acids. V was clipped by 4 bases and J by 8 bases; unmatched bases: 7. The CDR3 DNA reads TGTGCCAGCAGCCCGAGACTAGCGGGAGGGAACCATGAGCAGTTCTTC. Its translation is CASSPRLAGGNHEQFF.

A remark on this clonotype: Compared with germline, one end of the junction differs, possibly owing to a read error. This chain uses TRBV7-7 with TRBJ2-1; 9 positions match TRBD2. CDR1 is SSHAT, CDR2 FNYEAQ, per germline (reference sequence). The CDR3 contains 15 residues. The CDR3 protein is CASSLRAGGYNEQFF. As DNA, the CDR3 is TGTGCTAGCAGCCTGAGAGCGGGAGGCTACAATGAGCAGTTCTTC.

The CDR3 here is CATSVGDWETQYF. The CDR3 DNA is TGTGCCACCAGTGTAGGGGATTGGGAGACCCAGTACTTC. The rearrangement uses TRBV24-1 and TRBJ2-5, with D possibly matching TRBD1 (5 bases). The CDR3 is 13 residues long. CDR1 is KGHDR and CDR2 is SFDVKD in the germline V gene. V was cut by 5 bases and J by 5 bases, with 11 bases left in between.

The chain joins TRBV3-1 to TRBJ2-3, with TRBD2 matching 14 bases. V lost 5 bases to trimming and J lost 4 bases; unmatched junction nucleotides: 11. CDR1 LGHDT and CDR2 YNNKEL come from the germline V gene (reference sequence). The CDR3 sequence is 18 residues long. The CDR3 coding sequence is TGTGCCAGCAGCTTCCGACTAGCGGGAGGGCCCTCAGCAGATACGCAGTATTTT. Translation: CASSFRLAGGPSADTQYF.

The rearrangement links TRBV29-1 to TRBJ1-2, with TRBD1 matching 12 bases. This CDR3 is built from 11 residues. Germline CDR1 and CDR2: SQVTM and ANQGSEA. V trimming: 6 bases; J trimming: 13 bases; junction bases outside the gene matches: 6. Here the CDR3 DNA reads TGCAGCGTGGGGGGACAGGGGGCAATCACCTTC. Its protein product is CSVGGQGAITF.

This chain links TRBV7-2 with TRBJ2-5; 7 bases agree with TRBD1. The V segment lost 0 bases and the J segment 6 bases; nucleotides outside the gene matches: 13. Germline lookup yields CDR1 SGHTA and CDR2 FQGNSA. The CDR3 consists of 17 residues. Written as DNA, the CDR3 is TGTGCCAGCAGCTTAGCCAGGGGGACGAACAGGGACCAGACCCAGTACTTC. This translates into CASSLARGTNRDQTQYF. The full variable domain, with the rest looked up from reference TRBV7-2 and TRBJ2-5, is GAGVSQSPSNKVTEKGKDVELRCDPISGHTALYWYRQSLGQGLEFLIYFQGNSAPDKSGLPSDRFSAERTGGSVSTLTIQRTQQEDSAVYLCASSLARGTNRDQTQYFGPGTRLLVL.